Included here is one T cell receptor beta chain sequence, with context. Antigen unknown. The CDR3 contains 14 residues. CDR1 is MNHEY, CDR2 SMNVEV, per germline (reference sequence). Trimming cost V 1 base and J 2 bases, with 9 bases left between them. Generated by immunoSEQ multiplex PCR, the TCRdb table keeps only in-frame clones and is missing some. The table records 39,000 or so clones, roughly nine tenths of them present only once. The data stem from a study of OX40 agonist ivuxolimab in advanced cancers. Study summary: Prior anti-PD-1, anti-PD-L1 or anti-CTLA-4 therapy did not bar entry, and more than 35% had some. Findings and caveats of the study: The study found among the lowest clonal expansion in partial responders at 0.1-3.0 mg/kg. Expanded clones belonging to CD8+ T cells outnumbered, on average, those of CD4+.

This clonotype originated in an adult with an advanced solid tumor such as melanoma, head and neck, liver or kidney cancer. This chain connects TRBV27 to TRBJ2-7; a weak D match, TRBD2 (6 bases). Sequenced material: CD4+ or CD8+ T cells sorted from blood, taken in a trial of the OX40 agonist ivuxolimab. The DNA for the CDR3 is TGTGCCAGCAGTTTATACGGGGGAGCCTACGAGCAGTACTTC. It translates to CASSLYGGAYEQYF.